The next 2 T cell receptor beta chains were all read from a single sample in a study of naive and memory T cell subsets. Alpha and beta constant region primers primed reverse transcription for blood and skin samples. Using its own MiXCR run on the 5' RACE reads, TCRdb lists one record per CDR3 protein. In the table there are about 22,000 distinct CDR3 sequences, over 3.5% of which are singletons. Adult healthy volunteers gave 2.5 ml peripheral blood for whole-blood RNA. The receptors stem from a male donor in good health.

This clonotype was detected ten times or more. The V gene is TRBV20-1, the J gene TRBJ2-5; D not resolved. V was shortened by 3 bases and J by 1 base, with 12 bases between the two germline ends. Germline CDR1 reads DFQATT; CDR2 reads SNEGSKA (reference sequence). There are 14 residues in the CDR3. This chain's CDR3 is CSASFPRSQETQYF. In nucleotides, the CDR3 is TGCAGTGCTAGTTTCCCGCGGAGCCAAGAGACCCAGTACTTC.

This clonotype was counted many times. The chain combines TRBV6-2 or TRBV6-3 with TRBJ2-1; D is uncertain. CDR1 and CDR2 from the germline V gene are MNHEY and SVGEGT. The CDR3 sequence is 12 residues long. V was shortened by 10 bases and J by 8 bases, with 15 bases between the two germline ends. CDR3 amino acids: CATGDFRDEQFF. CDR3 sequence (DNA): TGTGCCACCGGAGATTTTAGGGATGAGCAGTTCTTC.